This TCR beta chain comes out of a study of CD8+CD57+ T cells in acquired aplastic anemia. Across the whole study: The DNA of sorted CD4+ and CD8+ cells averaged 3.2 ug. General study results and limits: Comparison of patients with controls identified nearly 30 shared CD8+ CDR3 sequences.

TCR beta VDJ and CDR3 were profiled, and genomic DNA was the template. TCRdb ran MiXCR on the reads and lists one entry per CDR3 protein. The table records some 170,000 distinct CDR3 sequences, around half of them present only once. The length of the CDR3 is 16 residues. V lost 3 bases to trimming and J lost 0 bases, with 11 bases between them. Germline assignment: CDR1 LNHDA and CDR2 SQIVND (reference sequence). As for this clonotype: Its matching antigen is unknown.

Individuals selected for sequencing had exhibited CD8+CD57+ cell expansion on flow cytometry. The chain joins TRBV19 to TRBJ2-2, with unresolved D. The sample was sorted CD4+, CD8+, or CD8+CD57+ T cells (not recorded which) from PBMCs. The TCR comes from a human donor with aplastic anemia. The DNA of the CDR3 is TGTGCCAGTAGTATGTCCAGTCCCCCGAACACCGGGGAGCTGTTTTTT. It translates to CASSMSSPPNTGELFF.